Below, 10 T cell receptor beta chains from the same sample are listed, as sequenced in a study of blood T cell repertoires in COVID-19 (dated by TCRdb to 2020 to 2021). Library generation was performed with the immunoSEQ multiplex PCR assay. Not all clones reach the TCRdb copy of this immuneACCESS table, which keeps in-frame sequences only. Checked studies attribute under half of the gap to unresolved V genes and leave the rest unexplained. This sample lists about 120,000 clones; 65% to 80% were detected once. The ten largest clonotypes hold around 2.5% of the sample. Sequencing was performed on peripheral blood. The receptors originated from a man between 50 and 59 years old with acute or convalescent COVID-19.

The gene calls are TRBV6-1 and TRBJ2-5; 9 bases agree with TRBD1. Germline assignment: CDR1 MNHNS and CDR2 SASEGT. The CDR3 consists of 15 residues. Trimming removed 0 bases from V and 1 base from J; junction bases left unmatched: 0. The CDR3 DNA reads as TGTGCCAGCAGTGAAGCGACAGGGGGCCAAGAGACCCAGTACTTC. Its translation: CASSEATGGQETQYF.

This clone was seen at least ten times. V gene TRBV29-1 combines with J gene TRBJ1-1; weak D call: TRBD1 (6 bases). Trimming shortened V by 5 bases and J by 1 base, and 11 bases separated the two germline ends. Germline lookup yields CDR1 SQVTM and CDR2 ANQGSEA. The length of the CDR3 is 13 residues. DNA of the CDR3: TGCAGCGTTTCCCCCAGGGGGAACACTGAAGCTTTCTTT. Its translation: CSVSPRGNTEAFF.

The J gene is TRBJ2-7, the V gene TRBV28, with 9 nucleotides matching TRBD1. The CDR3 spans 17 residues. J was trimmed by 3 bases and V by 5 bases; bases with no gene match: 14. Germline V gene data show CDR1 as MDHEN and CDR2 as SYDVKM. Here the CDR3 reads CASSPPEYRGLGYEQYF. In DNA, the CDR3 is TGTGCCAGCAGTCCTCCCGAATACAGGGGGCTTGGCTACGAGCAGTACTTC.

V gene TRBV6-5 combines with J gene TRBJ1-1; D perhaps matches TRBD1 (5 bases). The V gene lost 7 bases and the J gene lost 3 bases, with 9 bases spanning the gap. There are 12 residues in the CDR3. Germline assignment: CDR1 MNHEY and CDR2 SVGAGI. The CDR3 loop is CASTTGDTEAFF. DNA for the CDR3: TGTGCCAGCACCACGGGGGACACTGAAGCTTTCTTT.

The chain carries TRBV3-1 (or the pseudogene TRBV3-2) and TRBJ2-5, with TRBD1 as a possible D gene (6 bases). V was clipped by 1 base and J by 5 bases, with 14 bases between them. Germline V gene lookup returns CDR1 LGHDT and CDR2 YNNKEL (reference sequence). The CDR3 loop spans 15 amino acids. CDR3 nucleotides: TGTGCCAGCAGCCAAGGGACAGCCCGAGGGGAGACCCAGTACTTC. It translates to CASSQGTARGETQYF.

Here the CDR3 DNA reads TGCGCCAGCAGCTTGGGTTCGGGCTCTTCGGGGGAGCAGTACTTC. This gives the protein CASSLGSGSSGEQYF. The V gene is TRBV5-1, the J gene TRBJ2-7, with a possible D match to TRBD2 (5 bases). The CDR3 extends over 15 amino acids. Trimming took 0 bases from V and 7 from J, leaving 17 bases between them. In germline, CDR1 is SGHRS, CDR2 YFSETQ.

The chain joins TRBV29-1 to TRBJ2-7; 11 bases line up with TRBD1. CDR3 length: 14 amino acids. Germline CDR1 SQVTM, CDR2 ANQGSEA. Germline trimming cut 7 bases from V and 2 bases from J; bases unmatched to any gene: 7. Here the CDR3 DNA reads TGCAGCGGGGGAGCGGGACAGGGGGCCTACGAGCAGTACTTC. Its translation: CSGGAGQGAYEQYF.

The chain combines TRBV5-1 with TRBJ2-5, with TRBD1 matching over 8 bases. The ends lost 0 bases at V and 6 bases at J; junction bases unmatched: 4. There are 14 residues in the CDR3. CDR1 and CDR2 (germline): SGHRS, YFSETQ. The DNA for the CDR3 is TGCGCCAGCAGCTTGGGGCAGGGGGCCAAGACCCAGTACTTC. Its protein product is CASSLGQGAKTQYF. The whole variable domain, remainder taken from reference TRBV5-1 and TRBJ2-5, is KAGVTQTPRYLIKTRGQQVTLSCSPISGHRSVSWYQQTPGQGLQFLFEYFSETQRNKGNFPGRFSGRQFSNSRSEMNVSTLELGDSALYLCASSLGQGAKTQYFGPGTRLLVL.

The gene calls are TRBV29-1 and TRBJ2-3, with 7 bases fitting TRBD2. Germline loops: CDR1 SQVTM, CDR2 ANQGSEA. V trimming: 7 bases; J trimming: 2 bases; junction bases outside the gene matches: 6. This CDR3 contains 13 residues. The CDR3 spells CSAPGLNTDTQYF. CDR3 nucleotide sequence: TGCAGCGCCCCGGGACTAAACACAGATACGCAGTATTTT.

This chain's CDR3 is CATSDQRAASNQPQHF. CDR3 nucleotides: TGTGCCACCAGTGATCAGAGGGCCGCTAGCAATCAGCCCCAGCATTTT. This chain uses TRBV24-1 with TRBJ1-5; D unclear. The CDR3 is made up of 16 amino acids. CDR1 KGHDR and CDR2 SFDVKD come from the germline V gene. The V end lost 3 bases, the J end lost 0 bases, and 11 bases lay between the germline ends.